These 10 T cell receptor beta chains share one sample of origin, sequenced in a study of blood T cells in healthy people across ages. A J-beta primer mix and a sample-barcoded 5' primer were used in a second PCR of roughly 6 to 11 cycles. TCRdb independently ran MiXCR on the 5' RACE reads; one entry per CDR3 protein. The data show about 830,000 distinct CDR3 sequences, roughly 60% seen once. The material sequenced was blood. Every receptor here comes from a man under 40 in good health.

This clonotype came up once. This chain connects TRBV7-9 to TRBJ1-2, with TRBD1 identical over 7 bases. The germline V gene encodes CDR1 SEHNR and CDR2 FQNEAQ (reference sequence). Losses at the gene ends were 5 bases for V and 5 bases for J; bases not matched to a gene: 17. CDR3 size: 17 residues. The CDR3, as DNA: TGTGCCAGCAGCCCAGCGGGGAGGGGGCAAGGAAATTATGGCTACACCTTC. This encodes CASSPAGRGQGNYGYTF.

V gene TRBV25-1 combines with J gene TRBJ1-1, with D possibly matching TRBD1 (5 bases). The CDR3 is made up of 14 amino acids. Germline CDR1 is MGHDK and CDR2 is SYGVNS. The V and J ends lost 4 bases and 2 bases respectively, with 11 bases between them. This CDR3 reads CASSGRGINTEAFF. CDR3 DNA sequence: TGTGCCAGCAGTGGGCGGGGGATCAACACTGAAGCTTTCTTT.

V usage is TRBV7-8 and J usage is TRBJ1-5; D gene ambiguous. V was pared by 5 bases and J by 7 bases, with 12 bases between. This CDR3 region has 13 residues. Germline lookup yields CDR1 SGHVS and CDR2 FQNEAQ. CDR3 DNA sequence: TGTGCCAGCAGCGGGGTGGCCCAGCAGCCCCAGCATTTT. Translating gives CASSGVAQQPQHF.

V and J are TRBV19 and TRBJ1-5, with 9 nucleotides matching TRBD1. The CDR3 contains 14 residues. J gave up 6 bases and V 9 bases, and 9 bases lay outside the gene matches. CDR1 and CDR2 from the germline V gene are LNHDA and SQIVND (reference sequence). The CDR3 DNA reads TGTGCCAGCGACCACAGGGGGCGCGGTCAGCCCCAGCATTTT. Its translation is CASDHRGRGQPQHF.

The V and J genes are TRBV29-1 and TRBJ2-5; D is perhaps TRBD2 (6 bases). The V gene's germline CDR1 is SQVTM and CDR2 ANQGSEA. CDR3 size: 12 residues. Trimming cost V 8 bases and J 11 bases, with 21 bases left between them. This CDR3 is CSTRDSANEQYF. CDR3 bases: TGCAGCACACGGGACTCCGCTAATGAGCAGTACTTC.

This sequence joins TRBV12-3 or TRBV12-4 and TRBJ1-2; 7 nucleotides agree with TRBD1. The CDR3 runs to 15 residues. Trimming took 3 bases from V and 4 from J; bases not matched to a gene: 8. The CDR3 protein is CASSFTGTVSYGYTF. The CDR3 region has the DNA TGTGCCAGCAGTTTCACCGGGACAGTGAGCTATGGCTACACCTTC.

The sample holds one count of this clonotype. The chain is built from TRBV5-1 and TRBJ2-1; maybe TRBD2 (6 bases). Gene TRBJ2-7 matches the end of the DNA better, so the J call may be wrong. The CDR3 spans 12 residues. CDR1 is SGHRS and CDR2 is YFSETQ in the germline V gene. CDR3 nucleotides: TGCGCCAGCAGGGGCGGGACTGGTGAGCAGTACTTC. Its protein product is CASRGGTGEQYF.

V is TRBV11-1 and J is TRBJ2-3; D is ambiguous. The CDR3 extends over 14 amino acids. Germline CDR1 SGHAT, CDR2 FQDESV (reference sequence). V was clipped by 0 bases and J by 3 bases, with 7 bases between them. In nucleotides, the CDR3 is TGTGCCAGCAGCTTAGCGGCATTTACAGATACGCAGTATTTT. It is translated as CASSLAAFTDTQYF.

The J gene is TRBJ2-5, the V gene TRBV20-1, with TRBD2 matching over 11 bases. The J call is uncertain, as TRBJ2-7 better fits the DNA end. CDR1 is DFQATT, CDR2 SNEGSKA, per germline (reference sequence). The length of the CDR3 is 14 residues. The CDR3 DNA sequence: TGCAGTGTTCCACTAGCGGGAGTCACCTACGAGCAGTACTTC. This sequence encodes CSVPLAGVTYEQYF.

This chain connects TRBV6-5 to TRBJ1-2; D ambiguous. Per the germline V gene, CDR1 is MNHEY and CDR2 is SVGAGI. V lost 0 bases to trimming and J lost 3 bases, with 11 bases between them. The CDR3 is 15 amino acids. CDR3 bases: TGTGCCAGCAGTTACTCAGCCGGGGAGGACTATGGCTACACCTTC. Translation: CASSYSAGEDYGYTF.